This record looks at one TCR beta chain sequence and its context. Its antigen is unknown. The data derive from a study of shared clonotypes between healthy human individuals. Study findings and constraints: Expectations were that clonotype sharing among donors would be affected by sequencing depth.

Sequencing used immunoSEQ multiplex PCR; TCRdb keeps in-frame clones, though not all of them. The table includes about 2 million clones, about 95% detected once. Terminally differentiated effector memory CD45RA+ cells were left out of the naive CD8 fraction, which was CD45RO-negative and positively selected for CCR7. After removal of 6 bases from V and 2 bases from J, the junction contained 10 bases not matched to a gene. The CDR3 is made up of 16 amino acids. The germline V gene has CDR1 MNHNY and CDR2 SVGAGI (reference sequence). Source material: naive CD8+ T cells sorted from blood. The chain combines TRBV6-6 with TRBJ1-1, with 9 bases aligning to TRBD1. This TCR was recovered from a man younger than 35 in good health. CDR3 protein: CASRPTSQGANTEAFF. In DNA, the CDR3 is TGTGCCAGCAGACCTACCTCACAGGGGGCCAACACTGAAGCTTTCTTT.